This T cell receptor (beta chain) was recorded in a study of T cell repertoires in cytomegalovirus infection. Study-level information: HLA-B-restricted CMV epitopes that are well studied were used alongside recently identified HLA-C-restricted ones.

Points from the study as a whole: Summed frequency of shared TCR beta families picked out CMV carriers who also had the relevant HLA.

This clonotype was seen only a few times. The antigen is not known. One entry per CDR3 protein, called by TCRdb with MiXCR from the reads. The sample lists around 710,000 distinct CDR3 sequences, 25% to 35% occurring once. This TCR was sampled from a human donor in good health (CMV status not recorded). Some clones in this sample may be carry-over from other donors' samples. Specimen: cultured CD8+ T cells from PBMCs, collected from culture after CMV antigen stimulation.

DNA of the CDR3: TGTGCCAGCAGCTCTCAACTAGGGAGCTCCTACAATGAGCAGTTCTTC. This sequence encodes CASSSQLGSSYNEQFF. The rearrangement joins TRBV7-6 to TRBJ2-1; a possible D gene is TRBD2 (5 bases). The V gene's germline CDR1 is SGHVS and CDR2 FNYEAQ. V was pared by 4 bases and J by 0 bases, with 13 bases between. The CDR3 is 16 amino acids.